The 3 T cell receptor beta chains below come from one sample, sequenced in a study of T cells in Graves' hyperthyroidism and ophthalmopathy. Amplification of TCR beta CDR3 regions used RNA as the template. HTBI primers were employed in a first-round RT-PCR of the TCR CDR3. TCRdb re-called the multiplex PCR reads through MiXCR, storing one row per CDR3 protein. The sample yields about 200,000 distinct CDR3 sequences, about a sixth seen once. The sample consisted of blood. Receptors were obtained from a woman aged 45-65 years with Graves' hyperthyroidism.

This clonotype was seen a few times. The rearrangement links TRBV20-1 to TRBJ2-1, with 14 nucleotides matching TRBD2. This CDR3 is built from 18 residues. V lost 5 bases to trimming and J lost 0 bases; unmatched junction nucleotides: 9. CDR1 is DFQATT and CDR2 is SNEGSKA in the germline V gene (reference sequence). CDR3 in DNA: TGCAGTGCTTTACCGACTAGCGGGAGGGTTAGCTCCTACAATGAGCAGTTCTTC. Translated: CSALPTSGRVSSYNEQFF.

The chain couples TRBV5-1 to TRBJ2-1; D is perhaps TRBD1 (5 bases). Germline V gene data show CDR1 as SGHRS and CDR2 as YFSETQ. CDR3 length equals 14 residues. V lost 9 bases, J lost 6 bases, and 19 bases lay in between. Here the CDR3 reads CATSSGQWPNEQFF. In nucleotides, the CDR3 is TGCGCCACCTCTTCCGGACAATGGCCCAATGAGCAGTTCTTC.

The sample holds a few counts of this clonotype. The rearrangement links TRBV6-6 to TRBJ2-1; D might be TRBD2 (5 bases). Germline values: CDR1 MNHNY, CDR2 SVGAGI (reference sequence). The V end lost 2 bases, the J end lost 4 bases, and 12 bases lay between the germline ends. The CDR3 has 15 residues. The CDR3 sequence is CASSYHPTSYNEQFF. The DNA for the CDR3 is TGTGCCAGCAGTTACCATCCAACTAGTTACAATGAGCAGTTCTTC.